The T cell receptor beta chain under discussion was sequenced for a study of T cell repertoires in cytomegalovirus infection. General study findings and limits: The cumulative frequency of public TCR beta families distinguished individuals who carried CMV together with the relevant HLA.

This clonotype was observed many times. The antigen remains undetermined. The CDR3 covers 14 residues. Trimming shortened V by 1 base and J by 5 bases, and 11 bases separated the two germline ends. CDR1 and CDR2 (germline): MGHRA, YSYEKL. TCRdb called the reads again in MiXCR, with one record for every CDR3 protein. The data show about 680,000 distinct CDR3 sequences, 24% seen once. Material: CD8+ T cells from PBMCs. The receptor was derived from a human donor in good health (CMV status not recorded). Some clones in this sample may be carry-over from other donors' samples. This chain uses TRBV4-1 with TRBJ2-5; weak D call: TRBD2 (6 bases). Here the CDR3 reads CASSQAHGGETQYF. Here the CDR3 DNA reads TGCGCCAGCAGCCAAGCACATGGAGGGGAGACCCAGTACTTC.